The rows below give T cell receptor beta chains drawn from one sample of a study of blood T cell repertoires in COVID-19. Repertoires were generated with immunoSEQ multiplex PCR, while TCRdb's copy carries only in-frame clones and drops some. This repertoire shows roughly 150,000 clones, approximately 86% found once; its top ten account for roughly 4%. Material: PBMCs or T cells enriched from blood (not recorded which). These TCRs come from a woman in her thirties or forties who had been exposed to COVID-19. Each CDR3 is given with its conserved first and last residue. Each record gives: V gene, D gene, clone size, J gene, CDR3 DNA, CDR3 protein. The D gene is left open where the match is weak. Clone size, where shown, is once, few, many, or a class for clones that have expanded.

v_call: TRBV6-2/TRBV6-3
d_call: TRBD1
clone_size: -
j_call: TRBJ2-1
cdr3_nt: TGTGCCAGCAGTGACCCCAGGGGGCATTCGTTCTTC
cdr3_aa: CASSDPRGHSFF

v_call: TRBV9
d_call: -
clone_size: -
j_call: TRBJ1-2
cdr3_nt: TGTGCCAGCAGCGTAGCGTCCACGGAGGACTATGGCTACACCTTC
cdr3_aa: CASSVASTEDYGYTF

v_call: TRBV7-8
d_call: -
clone_size: -
j_call: TRBJ2-3
cdr3_nt: TGTGCCAGCAGCTTAGCCGGTCTGGTACCGAGGGGGGGAAATACGCAGTATTTT
cdr3_aa: CASSLAGLVPRGGNTQYF

v_call: TRBV3-1/TRBV3-2
d_call: -
clone_size: -
j_call: TRBJ2-5
cdr3_nt: TGTGCCAGCAGGCGGGGACAAGAGACCCAGTACTTC
cdr3_aa: CASRRGQETQYF

v_call: TRBV5-4
d_call: TRBD2
clone_size: -
j_call: TRBJ2-1
cdr3_nt: TGTGCCAGCAGCCCCACCGGAGCGGGAGGGGGTGGTGAGCAGTTCTTC
cdr3_aa: CASSPTGAGGGGEQFF

v_call: TRBV5-6
d_call: -
clone_size: -
j_call: TRBJ2-7
cdr3_nt: TGTGCCAGCAGCGCTGGTGAGGGTTATGGATCCTACGAGCAGTACTTC
cdr3_aa: CASSAGEGYGSYEQYF

v_call: TRBV6-2/TRBV6-3
d_call: -
clone_size: -
j_call: TRBJ1-2
cdr3_nt: TGTGCCAGCAGTTACTCGGACCGGGGCTATGGCTACACCTTC
cdr3_aa: CASSYSDRGYGYTF

v_call: TRBV19
d_call: -
clone_size: once
j_call: TRBJ1-2
cdr3_nt: TGTGCCAGTAGTATAGCCACAGGAGAAGGCTATGGCTACACCTTC
cdr3_aa: CASSIATGEGYGYTF

v_call: TRBV9
d_call: -
clone_size: medium-sized
j_call: TRBJ1-1
cdr3_nt: TGTGCCAGCAGCTCCAACACAGGGTTATCGGAAGCTTTCTTT
cdr3_aa: CASSSNTGLSEAFF

v_call: TRBV5-1
d_call: -
clone_size: -
j_call: TRBJ1-1
cdr3_nt: TGCGCCAGCAGCTTGGGGACAGAAGCTTTCTTT
cdr3_aa: CASSLGTEAFF

v_call: TRBV19
d_call: -
clone_size: -
j_call: TRBJ1-5
cdr3_nt: TGTGCCAGTAGTATTTGGGAGGGTATTGGTAATCAGCCCCAGCATTTT
cdr3_aa: CASSIWEGIGNQPQHF

v_call: TRBV6-5
d_call: TRBD1
clone_size: -
j_call: TRBJ2-7
cdr3_nt: TGTGCCAGCAGCCGCTGGACAGGGGTATCCTACGAGCAGTACTTC
cdr3_aa: CASSRWTGVSYEQYF

v_call: TRBV5-1
d_call: TRBD1
clone_size: -
j_call: TRBJ2-3
cdr3_nt: TGCGCCAGCAGCTTGCAACAGGGGGGCACAGATACGCAATATTTT
cdr3_aa: CASSLQQGGTDTQYF

v_call: TRBV28
d_call: TRBD1
clone_size: few
j_call: TRBJ2-6
cdr3_nt: TGTGCCAGCAGTTTAGACAGGGCTGGGGCCAACGTCCTGACTTTC
cdr3_aa: CASSLDRAGANVLTF

v_call: TRBV4-1
d_call: -
clone_size: -
j_call: TRBJ2-7
cdr3_nt: TGCGCCAGCAGCCAAGAAAGCTCTTACTACGAGCAGTACTTC
cdr3_aa: CASSQESSYYEQYF

v_call: TRBV4-2
d_call: -
clone_size: -
j_call: TRBJ1-5
cdr3_nt: TGTGCCAGCAGCCAAGATAGGGGGAATCAGCCCCAGCATTTT
cdr3_aa: CASSQDRGNQPQHF

v_call: TRBV6-5
d_call: TRBD1
clone_size: -
j_call: TRBJ1-2
cdr3_nt: TGTGCCAGCAGTCGAACAGGGGACGGCTACACCTTC
cdr3_aa: CASSRTGDGYTF

v_call: TRBV4-3
d_call: -
clone_size: -
j_call: TRBJ1-5
cdr3_nt: TGCGCCAGCAGCCCGGGACTCTCTAACAATCAGCCCCAGCATTTT
cdr3_aa: CASSPGLSNNQPQHF

v_call: TRBV10-3
d_call: -
clone_size: -
j_call: TRBJ1-1
cdr3_nt: TGTGCCATCAGGACAGAAAACACTGAAGCTTTCTTT
cdr3_aa: CAIRTENTEAFF

v_call: TRBV28
d_call: TRBD2
clone_size: -
j_call: TRBJ2-7
cdr3_nt: TGTGCCAGCAGTTTGAGCGGGAGGTACGAGCAGTACTTC
cdr3_aa: CASSLSGRYEQYF

v_call: TRBV2
d_call: -
clone_size: -
j_call: TRBJ2-5
cdr3_nt: TGTGCCAGCGACCAGCAGGGCCTATACCAGTACTTC
cdr3_aa: CASDQQGLYQYF

v_call: TRBV4-1
d_call: -
clone_size: -
j_call: TRBJ2-7
cdr3_nt: TGCGCCAGCAGCCATCTGTTTAGGACTAAGAACTACGAGCAGTACTTC
cdr3_aa: CASSHLFRTKNYEQYF